The rows below give T cell receptor beta chains drawn from one sample of a study of cytomegalovirus exposure and HLA in healthy donors. Sequenced by immunoSEQ multiplex PCR; TCRdb stores in-frame clones only, minus some. The sample holds 150,000 to 200,000 clones, roughly 87% seen once. Sample: PBMCs. The source of these receptors is a girl under two years old in good health and CMV-seronegative. Each CDR3 is given with its conserved first and last residue. A D gene is named only where the DNA matches it firmly. Size is omitted from some rows. Given values are once, few, many or a class for expanded clones.

J gene,clone size,V gene,D gene,CDR3 protein,CDR3 DNA
TRBJ1-5,.,TRBV2,TRBD1,CASNPTGRQPQHF,TGTGCCAGCAACCCGACAGGGAGGCAGCCCCAGCATTTT
TRBJ1-4,.,TRBV14,TRBD1,CASRGGQGKLFF,TGTGCCAGCAGGGGTGGACAGGGAAAACTGTTTTTT
TRBJ1-1,.,TRBV28,.,CASSLRSLNTEAFF,TGTGCCAGCAGTCTGAGGAGTCTCAACACTGAAGCTTTCTTT
TRBJ2-1,.,TRBV6-5,.,CATRGGANEQFF,TGTGCCACCCGAGGCGGGGCAAATGAGCAGTTCTTC
TRBJ2-5,.,TRBV19,.,CASSMGLEGKTQYF,TGTGCCAGTAGTATGGGACTCGAGGGGAAGACCCAGTACTTC
TRBJ1-1,.,TRBV5-1,.,CASSTQERNTEAFF,TGCGCCAGCAGCACACAGGAGCGGAACACTGAAGCTTTCTTT
TRBJ2-7,.,TRBV4-1,.,CASSQEVRTGLLTYEQYF,TGCGCCAGCAGCCAAGAAGTAAGAACAGGGCTACTAACCTACGAGCAGTACTTC
TRBJ2-7,.,TRBV10-3,.,CAISESISRGFSYEQYF,TGTGCCATCAGTGAGTCGATCTCGCGGGGCTTCTCCTACGAGCAGTACTTC
TRBJ2-7,.,TRBV6-1,TRBD1,CASTGTGIGEQYF,TGTGCCAGCACCGGGACAGGGATCGGGGAGCAGTACTTC
TRBJ2-7,.,TRBV5-6,TRBD2,CASSLARGGFYSYEQYF,TGTGCCAGCAGCTTGGCCCGGGGGGGCTTCTACTCCTACGAGCAGTACTTC
TRBJ1-4,.,TRBV6-5,TRBD1,CASSPSGTGEKLFF,TGTGCCAGCAGTCCCTCCGGGACAGGTGAAAAACTGTTTTTT
TRBJ2-7,.,TRBV6-5,TRBD1,CASSLPGTGAYEQYF,TGTGCCAGCAGTTTACCCGGGACAGGGGCCTACGAGCAGTACTTC
TRBJ2-5,.,TRBV5-4,.,CASSPGQFAEETQYF,TGTGCCAGCAGCCCTGGACAGTTTGCGGAAGAGACCCAGTACTTC
TRBJ2-4,few,TRBV19,.,CASSIGVVRSLAKNIQYF,TGTGCCAGTAGTATCGGGGTCGTGCGGAGCCTAGCCAAAAACATTCAGTACTTC
TRBJ1-6,.,TRBV19,TRBD1,CASSIQTGRGSPLHF,TGTGCCAGTAGTATCCAGACAGGGCGGGGTTCACCCCTCCACTTT
TRBJ2-7,.,TRBV4-1,TRBD2,CASSHHGLAGNEQYF,TGCGCCAGCAGCCATCACGGACTAGCGGGGAACGAGCAGTACTTC
TRBJ2-3,.,TRBV5-4,TRBD1,CASSHRDRGVGDTQYF,TGTGCCAGCAGCCACCGGGACAGGGGGGTGGGAGATACGCAGTATTTT
TRBJ2-2,.,TRBV7-9,TRBD2,CASSFPSGGQNTGELFF,TGTGCCAGCAGCTTTCCTAGCGGGGGCCAGAACACCGGGGAGCTGTTTTTT
TRBJ1-2,.,TRBV10-1,.,CASSPGQNYGYTF,TGCGCCAGCAGCCCTGGACAGAACTATGGCTACACCTTC
TRBJ2-2,.,TRBV27,TRBD2,CASSCYHSGTSGKMGNTGELFF,TGTGCCAGCAGTTGCTACCACTCCGGGACTAGCGGGAAGATGGGGAACACCGGGGAGCTGTTTTTT
TRBJ1-6,.,TRBV7-9,.,CASSLGQPGGYNSPLHF,TGTGCCAGCAGCTTAGGACAGCCTGGGGGGTATAATTCACCCCTCCACTTT
TRBJ1-2,.,TRBV6-1,.,CASREVRVWDYGYTF,TGTGCCAGCAGGGAAGTCAGGGTTTGGGACTATGGCTACACCTTC
TRBJ2-7,.,TRBV7-3,TRBD2,CASSLGGGSYEQYF,TGTGCCAGCAGCTTGGGCGGGGGATCCTACGAGCAGTACTTC
TRBJ2-3,.,TRBV30,.,CAWTGDTQYF,TGTGCCTGGACGGGAGATACGCAGTATTTT
TRBJ2-1,.,TRBV4-2,TRBD2,CASSPTYPGGGLLYEQFF,TGTGCCAGCAGCCCAACCTACCCGGGGGGGGGCTTGTTGTATGAGCAGTTCTTC
TRBJ2-1,.,TRBV5-1,.,CASSREGSYNEQFF,TGCGCCAGCAGCCGAGAGGGTTCCTACAATGAGCAGTTCTTC
TRBJ2-1,.,TRBV7-6,.,CASSDRRAYNEQFF,TGTGCCAGCAGCGACCGGAGGGCATACAATGAGCAGTTCTTC
TRBJ2-7,.,TRBV6-5,TRBD1,CASSYTDQGAYEQYF,TGTGCCAGCAGTTACACGGATCAGGGGGCCTACGAGCAGTACTTC
TRBJ2-5,.,TRBV4-2,.,CASSQALGVETQYF,TGTGCCAGCAGCCAAGCCCTGGGAGTTGAGACCCAGTACTTC
TRBJ2-7,.,TRBV19,.,CASSVTRADYEQYF,TGTGCCAGTAGCGTGACGAGGGCTGACTACGAGCAGTACTTC
TRBJ2-1,.,TRBV25-1,TRBD2,CASCSGASYNEQFF,TGTGCCAGCTGCAGCGGGGCCTCCTACAATGAGCAGTTCTTC
TRBJ2-7,.,TRBV9,TRBD1,CASSKTGSSYEQYF,TGTGCCAGCAGCAAGACAGGGAGCTCCTACGAGCAGTACTTC
TRBJ2-7,.,TRBV11-2,.,CASSSRGGGQDYEQYF,TGTGCCAGCAGCTCACGAGGAGGGGGCCAGGACTACGAGCAGTACTTC
TRBJ1-4,once,TRBV7-9,TRBD1,CASSLDRTGSNEKLFF,TGTGCCAGCAGCTTAGACCGGACAGGGAGTAATGAAAAACTGTTTTTT
TRBJ1-1,.,TRBV9,TRBD1,CASSLWDRYTEAFF,TGTGCCAGCAGCCTATGGGACAGGTACACTGAAGCTTTCTTT
TRBJ2-7,.,TRBV11-2,.,CASSSSYEQYF,TGTGCCAGCAGCTCGTCCTACGAGCAGTACTTC
TRBJ1-2,.,TRBV6-5,.,CASSLTRQSLGYTF,TGTGCCAGCAGTCTAACCCGACAGTCCCTGGGCTACACCTTC
TRBJ2-1,.,TRBV7-9,TRBD2,CSSSFLSGRAYNEQFF,TGTTCCAGCAGTTTCCTTAGCGGGAGGGCTTACAATGAGCAGTTCTTC
TRBJ1-1,.,TRBV7-9,.,CASSLGGPDTEAFF,TGTGCCAGCAGCTTGGGGGGGCCAGACACTGAAGCTTTCTTT
TRBJ1-6,.,TRBV4-1,TRBD1,CASSQTDRGSYNSPLHF,TGCGCCAGCAGCCAAACTGACAGGGGCTCGTATAATTCACCCCTCCACTTT
TRBJ1-2,once,TRBV5-5,.,CASSLEGVSGGRSYGYTF,TGTGCCAGCAGCTTGGAGGGCGTTTCGGGGGGAAGGAGCTATGGCTACACCTTC
TRBJ1-1,few,TRBV5-4,.,CASSLVGRVKNTEAFF,TGTGCCAGCAGCTTGGTTGGGCGGGTGAAGAACACTGAAGCTTTCTTT
TRBJ1-2,.,TRBV5-6,.,CASSLGREPWDGYTF,TGTGCCAGCAGCTTAGGACGGGAACCCTGGGATGGCTACACCTTC
TRBJ2-7,few,TRBV5-1,TRBD2,CASSLLGGVMSSYEQYF,TGCGCCAGCAGCTTGCTCGGGGGGGTAATGAGCTCCTACGAGCAGTACTTC
TRBJ1-5,once,TRBV19,.,CASSITGFYQPQHF,TGTGCCAGTAGTATAACAGGTTTCTATCAGCCCCAGCATTTT
TRBJ2-7,few,TRBV19,.,CASSIGGGPDEQYF,TGTGCCAGTAGTATAGGGGGCGGCCCGGACGAGCAGTACTTC